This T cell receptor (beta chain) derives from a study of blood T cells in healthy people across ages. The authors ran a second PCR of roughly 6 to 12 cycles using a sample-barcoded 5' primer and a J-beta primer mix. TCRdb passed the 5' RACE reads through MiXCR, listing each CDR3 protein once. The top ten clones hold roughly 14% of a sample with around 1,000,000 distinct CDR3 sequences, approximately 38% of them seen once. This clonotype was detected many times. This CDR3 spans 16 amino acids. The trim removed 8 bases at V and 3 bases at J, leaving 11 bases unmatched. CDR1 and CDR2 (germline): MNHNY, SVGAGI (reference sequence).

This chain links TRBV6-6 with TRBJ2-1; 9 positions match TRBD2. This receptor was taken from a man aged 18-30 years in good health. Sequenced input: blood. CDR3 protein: CASPTRASGDYNEQFF. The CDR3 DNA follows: TGTGCCAGCCCTACTCGCGCTAGCGGGGACTACAATGAGCAGTTCTTC.